A single sample gave rise to the 17 T cell receptor beta chains below, sequenced in a study of CD8 T cells in Susac syndrome (dated by TCRdb to between 2017 and 2020). The library came from the immunoSEQ multiplex PCR assay. RNA was extracted using the RNeasy kit, and roughly 0.5 to 1 ug of the RNA was reverse transcribed with random hexamers. TCRdb handled the public reads itself, with Q25 trimming in fastp and clone calling in MiXCR, and kept productive beta chains. Each record represents a unique CDR3 protein, reported with the most common genes and DNA among its rows. Counted in this sample were about 250,000 distinct CDR3 sequences; over 85% of them appeared once. The leading ten clones occupy about 0.071% of the sample. Sequencing was performed on CD4+ T cells from PBMCs. Receptor source: a human donor with multiple sclerosis.

The CDR3 bases are TGCAGCGTTGGGACGGACCTCCAAGAGACCCAGTACTTC. Its protein product is CSVGTDLQETQYF. The chain carries TRBV29-1 and TRBJ2-5; no clear D. The CDR3 totals 13 residues. The V gene's germline CDR1 is SQVTM and CDR2 ANQGSEA. With 4 bases removed from V and 1 base from J, the gap between germline ends came to 10 bases.

This clonotype was seen only once. DNA of the CDR3: TGTGCCAGCAGCGTAGGTACTTCGACCGGAGGGGAGACCCAGTACTTC. It is translated as CASSVGTSTGGETQYF. The chain is built from TRBV4-2 and TRBJ2-5, with D tentatively TRBD2 (6 bases). CDR1 and CDR2 from the germline V gene are LGHNA and YNFKEQ. Trimming removed 5 bases from V and 5 bases from J, with 21 bases in between. The length of the CDR3 is 16 residues.

The V and J genes are TRBV9 and TRBJ1-2; no reliable D call. This CDR3 region has 15 residues. Germline CDR1 is SGDLS and CDR2 is YYNGEE. V was trimmed by 3 bases and J by 4 bases, leaving 16 bases between them. The CDR3 region is CASSEMGSGSYGYTF. Here the CDR3 DNA reads TGTGCCAGCAGCGAGATGGGGTCGGGCTCCTATGGCTACACCTTC.

The chain uses TRBV9 and TRBJ2-7, with D possibly TRBD1 on 6 matching bases. CDR3 length: 15 amino acids. Germline V CDR1 and CDR2: SGDLS, YYNGEE. Between the trimmed V and J ends, which lost 2 bases and 3 bases, there was a span of 15 bases. In DNA form, the CDR3 reads TGTGCCAGCAGCGTCGGGACAATGGGATACTACGAGCAGTACTTC. This translates into CASSVGTMGYYEQYF.

The V and J genes are TRBV27 and TRBJ1-4; unclear D gene. The CDR3 runs to 15 residues. The V and J ends lost 6 bases and 0 bases respectively, with 11 bases between them. Germline CDR1 is MNHEY and CDR2 is SMNVEV (reference sequence). The CDR3 sequence: CASSVAPATNEKLFF. The CDR3 coding sequence is TGTGCCAGCAGCGTGGCACCCGCAACTAATGAAAAACTGTTTTTT.

This CDR3 is CSADSGTLSTEAFF. CDR3 bases: TGCAGTGCAGACAGCGGGACGTTGAGCACTGAAGCTTTCTTT. The J gene is TRBJ1-1, the V gene TRBV20-1, with D maybe TRBD1 (5 bases). From germline, CDR1 is DFQATT and CDR2 SNEGSKA (reference sequence). The V end was cut by 6 bases, the J end by 4 bases, with 18 bases between. CDR3 length equals 14 residues.

This clonotype showed up just a few times. The chain couples TRBV6-5 to TRBJ2-3; 8 bases are shared with TRBD2. Germline CDR1 MNHEY, CDR2 SVGAGI. This CDR3 spans 15 amino acids. Trimming removed 5 bases from V and 1 base from J; junction bases left unmatched: 5. This CDR3 reads CASSRGGTGTDTQYF. DNA for the CDR3: TGTGCCAGCAGTCGGGGGGGGACTGGCACAGATACGCAGTATTTT.

This clonotype was found once. The CDR3 here is CASSLGPRAASTDTQYF. As DNA, the CDR3 is TGTGCCAGCAGCTTAGGGCCCCGTGCAGCTAGCACAGATACGCAGTATTTT. The rearrangement joins TRBV7-6 to TRBJ2-3; D gene unclear. Trimming left V 1 base short and J 0 bases short, with 14 bases between. CDR1 is SGHVS and CDR2 is FNYEAQ in the germline V gene. The CDR3 contains 17 residues.

The J gene is TRBJ2-2, the V gene TRBV7-9; 8 positions match TRBD2. V shed 3 bases, J shed 7 bases, and the junction held 19 bases outside the gene matches. The germline CDR1 and CDR2 sequences are SEHNR and FQNEAQ (reference sequence). The CDR3 runs 19 residues. CDR3 residues: CASSFRQILAGGVNGELFF. CDR3 in DNA: TGTGCCAGCAGCTTCCGCCAAATTCTCGCGGGAGGAGTGAACGGGGAGCTGTTTTTT.

This chain's CDR3 is CSVTGLYLDTQYF. In nucleotides, the CDR3 is TGCAGCGTCACGGGACTCTATTTAGATACGCAGTATTTT. The V and J genes are TRBV29-1 and TRBJ2-3; D may be TRBD2 (6 bases). Germline V gene data show CDR1 as SQVTM and CDR2 as ANQGSEA. The CDR3 runs to 13 residues. The V end was cut by 6 bases, the J end by 5 bases, with 15 bases between.

This clonotype was observed a few times. The gene calls are TRBV7-3 and TRBJ2-4; 7 bases match TRBD2. Per germline, CDR1 SGHTA and CDR2 FQGTGA. Trimming cost V 4 bases and J 1 base; bases outside gene matches: 10. There are 17 residues in the CDR3. The CDR3 nucleotides read TGTGCCAGCAGCTCCGCCCCAGGGAGGGATGCCAAAAACATTCAGTACTTC. It encodes CASSSAPGRDAKNIQYF.

The J gene is TRBJ1-2, the V gene TRBV2; 11 nucleotides line up with TRBD1. The V segment lost 8 bases and the J segment 8 bases; nucleotides outside the gene matches: 16. This CDR3 has 16 amino acids. The germline V gene encodes CDR1 SNHLY and CDR2 FYNNEI. The CDR3 region is CASSEDRGPRSPGYTF. CDR3 DNA: TGTGCCAGCTCCGAGGACAGGGGGCCCCGGAGTCCGGGCTACACCTTC.

V is TRBV11-2 and J is TRBJ1-4; D unresolved. The CDR3 is 14 amino acids. CDR1 is SGHAT, CDR2 FQNNGV, per germline. Trimming took 5 bases from V and 6 from J, leaving 13 bases between them. Here the CDR3 DNA reads TGTGCCAGCAGCCTGAATGGGGTTTATGAAAAACTGTTTTTT. Residues: CASSLNGVYEKLFF.

The chain joins TRBV10-3 to TRBJ2-1; D ambiguous. The V end was cut by 4 bases, the J end by 4 bases, with 11 bases between. CDR1 and CDR2 from the germline V gene are ENHRY and SYGVKD. The CDR3 is 14 amino acids. The DNA for the CDR3 is TGTGCCATCAGTGGAGTACCCTCGTACAATGAGCAGTTCTTC. Protein product: CAISGVPSYNEQFF.

CDR3 DNA sequence: TGTGCCAGCAGTTCGATAGGGACCCTAAGGGAAAAACTGTTTTTT. Protein: CASSSIGTLREKLFF. This sequence joins TRBV28 and TRBJ1-4; weak D call: TRBD1 (5 bases). The CDR3 length is 15 residues. V lost 4 bases and J 8 bases, leaving 17 bases between the germline ends. Germline V gene data show CDR1 as MDHEN and CDR2 as SYDVKM.

The rearrangement uses TRBV20-1 and TRBJ2-5; possibly TRBD1 for D (6 bases). The CDR3 extends over 13 amino acids. The germline V gene encodes CDR1 DFQATT and CDR2 SNEGSKA (reference sequence). Trimming pared 4 bases from V and 5 bases from J, leaving 14 bases between. Here the CDR3 DNA reads TGCAGTGCTACTACAGGGTGGAGTGAGACCCAGTACTTC. This translates into CSATTGWSETQYF.

The V gene is TRBV6-5, the J gene TRBJ1-3, with D unresolved. Germline V gene sequence: CDR1 MNHEY, CDR2 SVGAGI. The CDR3 consists of 15 residues. Trimming took 7 bases from V and 0 from J, leaving 13 bases between them. CDR3 DNA sequence: TGTGCCAGCATAGGTTTGGCAGTCTCTGGAAACACCATATATTTT. Amino acids: CASIGLAVSGNTIYF.